These 18 T cell receptor beta chains were sequenced from one sample in a study of OX40 agonist ivuxolimab in advanced cancers. Profiled with immunoSEQ multiplex PCR; TCRdb holds only in-frame clones, not every one. The sample lists more than 60,000 clones; approximately 86% were seen once. This specimen consisted of CD4+ or CD8+ T cells sorted from blood, obtained in a trial of the OX40 agonist ivuxolimab. The origin of the receptors is an adult with an advanced solid tumor such as melanoma, head and neck, liver or kidney cancer.

This clone was seen a few times. A junction boundary mismatches the germline segment, possibly from a read error. The chain links TRBV7-7 to TRBJ2-7; 8 nucleotides align to TRBD1. This CDR3 has 15 residues. The germline CDR1 and CDR2 sequences are SSHAT and FNYEAQ (reference sequence). The chain's CDR3 is CASSFGTGPPYEQYF. CDR3 nucleotide sequence: TGTGCTAGCAGCTTCGGGACAGGCCCACCCTACGAGCAGTACTTC.

The V gene is TRBV18, the J gene TRBJ1-2; D not certain. The CDR3 totals 17 residues. Germline CDR1 and CDR2: KGHSH and LQKENI. Trimming stripped 0 bases from V and 2 bases from J, with 16 bases between. CDR3 DNA sequence: TGTGCCAGCTCACCACCGCGCGGTGAGGGCAGGAACTATGGCTACACCTTC. Amino acid sequence: CASSPPRGEGRNYGYTF.

V gene TRBV6-6 combines with J gene TRBJ1-1; D gene unclear. CDR1 and CDR2 from the germline V gene are MNHNY and SVGAGI (reference sequence). V dropped 5 bases and J dropped 1 base, with 11 bases sitting between them. The CDR3 has 14 residues. The CDR3 protein is CASSTSLGNTEAFF. For the CDR3, the DNA is TGTGCCAGCAGTACCTCACTGGGGAACACTGAAGCTTTCTTT.

The rearrangement links TRBV5-4 to TRBJ2-5; TRBD1 matches at 7 bases. The J call may be wrong; the DNA end is better matched by TRBJ2-7. The V gene's germline CDR1 is SGHNT and CDR2 YYREEE (reference sequence). This CDR3 region has 15 residues. CDR3 in DNA: TGTGCCAGCAGTCATGGCAGGGGGTCCTCCTACGAGCAGTACTTC. Translated: CASSHGRGSSYEQYF.

The J gene is TRBJ1-5, the V gene TRBV19; no definite D call. From germline, CDR1 is LNHDA and CDR2 SQIVND (reference sequence). The CDR3 totals 13 residues. With 5 bases removed from V and 6 bases from J, the gap between germline ends came to 11 bases. The CDR3 region is CASSVRGSQPQHF. The CDR3 DNA follows: TGTGCCAGTAGTGTCCGGGGAAGTCAGCCCCAGCATTTT.

The chain carries TRBV5-1 and TRBJ2-1, with TRBD1 matching 8 bases. Unmatched junction bases numbered 5, after V lost 5 bases and J lost 4 bases. Per germline, CDR1 SGHRS and CDR2 YFSETQ. The CDR3 contains 14 residues. In nucleotides, the CDR3 is TGCGCCAGCAGTGGAGGGGACAGGTACAATGAGCAGTTCTTC. Amino acids: CASSGGDRYNEQFF. Together with reference TRBV5-1 and TRBJ2-1, the CDR3 gives the full variable domain: KAGVTQTPRYLIKTRGQQVTLSCSPISGHRSVSWYQQTPGQGLQFLFEYFSETQRNKGNFPGRFSGRQFSNSRSEMNVSTLELGDSALYLCASSGGDRYNEQFFGPGTRLTVL.

Only one count was recorded for this clone. The chain uses TRBV5-1 and TRBJ2-7; D could derive from TRBD1 or TRBD2 (6 bases each). V was clipped by 4 bases and J by 0 bases, with 20 bases between them. CDR3 size: 17 residues. CDR1 is SGHRS and CDR2 is YFSETQ in the germline V gene. In DNA form, the CDR3 reads TGCGCCAGCAGCAGGGGGACCGGGACCGGGAGCTCCTACGAGCAGTACTTC. Protein: CASSRGTGTGSSYEQYF.

This rearrangement joins TRBV5-1 to TRBJ1-1; 10 bases map to TRBD1. Germline V CDR1 and CDR2: SGHRS, YFSETQ. The CDR3 sequence is 14 residues long. Unmatched junction bases numbered 5, after V lost 4 bases and J lost 5 bases. The CDR3: CASSGTGAQTEAFF. The CDR3 DNA sequence: TGCGCCAGCAGCGGGACAGGGGCACAGACTGAAGCTTTCTTT.

This chain uses TRBV27 with TRBJ2-7, with 11 bases fitting TRBD1. After removal of 2 bases from V and 2 bases from J, the junction contained 5 bases not matched to a gene. Germline-derived CDR1 and CDR2 are MNHEY and SMNVEV (reference sequence). This CDR3 is built from 16 residues. The CDR3 nucleotides are TGTGCCAGCAGTTTAGGACAGGGGGCGGTTCCCTACGAGCAGTACTTC. Protein: CASSLGQGAVPYEQYF.

This clone was observed a handful of times. The chain has TRBV27 and TRBJ2-7; 9 bases are a match to TRBD1. With V trimmed by 2 bases and J by 4 bases, 6 bases remained unmatched. The germline CDR1 and CDR2 sequences are MNHEY and SMNVEV (reference sequence). The CDR3 consists of 15 residues. In DNA, the CDR3 is TGTGCCAGCAGTTTAAGACCGGGACAGGGTTACGAGCAGTACTTC. Translation: CASSLRPGQGYEQYF.

Written as DNA, the CDR3 is TGCGCCAGCTCCCAGACAGGGGCTAACTATGGCTACACCTTC. The encoded protein is CASSQTGANYGYTF. The V and J genes are TRBV5-1 and TRBJ1-2; 8 nucleotides match TRBD1. V trimming: 7 bases; J trimming: 0 bases; junction bases outside the gene matches: 5. The CDR3 runs to 14 residues. Germline V gene lookup returns CDR1 SGHRS and CDR2 YFSETQ. The full variable domain, in which reference TRBV5-1 and TRBJ1-2 provide the parts outside the CDR3, is KAGVTQTPRYLIKTRGQQVTLSCSPISGHRSVSWYQQTPGQGLQFLFEYFSETQRNKGNFPGRFSGRQFSNSRSEMNVSTLELGDSALYLCASSQTGANYGYTFGSGTRLTVV.

This clone was observed a handful of times. The V call is TRBV7-9, the J call TRBJ1-2; 7 bases agree with TRBD1. Germline V gene sequence: CDR1 SEHNR, CDR2 FQNEAQ (reference sequence). With 0 bases clipped from V and 4 bases from J, the junction kept 2 bases outside the gene matches. The CDR3 is made up of 14 amino acids. CDR3 sequence: CASSLAGQPYGYTF. CDR3 DNA: TGTGCCAGCAGCTTAGCGGGACAGCCCTATGGCTACACCTTC.

This chain links TRBV18 with TRBJ1-6, with 11 bases aligning to TRBD1. Germline CDR1 reads KGHSH; CDR2 reads LQKENI. The CDR3 runs to 16 residues. Trimming cost V 3 bases and J 10 bases; bases outside gene matches: 8. CDR3 sequence reads: CASSPMDRGLGSPLHF. The CDR3 DNA is TGTGCCAGCTCACCCATGGACAGGGGGCTTGGGTCACCCCTCCACTTT.

This clone rates as medium-sized. This rearrangement joins TRBV6-1 to TRBJ1-5, with TRBD1 as a possible D gene (5 bases). Germline CDR1 is MNHNS and CDR2 is SASEGT. The CDR3 length is 14 residues. V dropped 6 bases and J dropped 6 bases, with 15 bases sitting between them. CDR3 amino acids: CASRGGKVAQPQHF. CDR3 nucleotides: TGTGCCAGCAGGGGGGGGAAAGTGGCTCAGCCCCAGCATTTT.

V is TRBV7-2 and J is TRBJ1-1; 9 bases fit TRBD1. Germline V lookup: CDR1 SGHTA, CDR2 FQGNSA. J gave up 4 bases and V 4 bases, and 4 bases lay outside the gene matches. The CDR3 is 14 residues long. This chain's CDR3 is CASSSRQGVTEAFF. In DNA, the CDR3 is TGTGCCAGCAGCTCCAGACAGGGGGTCACTGAAGCTTTCTTT. Complete variable domain (other parts from reference TRBV7-2 and TRBJ1-1): GAGVSQSPSNKVTEKGKDVELRCDPISGHTALYWYRQSLGQGLEFLIYFQGNSAPDKSGLPSDRFSAERTGGSVSTLTIQRTQQEDSAVYLCASSSRQGVTEAFFGQGTRLTVV.

J is TRBJ2-3 and V is TRBV28, with 12 nucleotides matching TRBD2. Trimming cost V 5 bases and J 5 bases; bases outside gene matches: 8. There are 16 residues in the CDR3. Germline V CDR1 and CDR2: MDHEN, SYDVKM. DNA for the CDR3: TGTGCCAGCAGTATACCACTAGCGGGGGGCGGAGATACGCAGTATTTT. Residues: CASSIPLAGGGDTQYF.

This chain uses TRBV30 with TRBJ1-3; the match to TRBD1 covers 10 bases. J lost 0 bases, V lost 3 bases, and 2 bases had no gene match. The germline V gene encodes CDR1 GTSNPN and CDR2 SVGIG (reference sequence). This CDR3 is 15 amino acids long. The CDR3 sequence: CAWRGQGSSGNTIYF. The CDR3 DNA reads as TGTGCCTGGAGGGGACAGGGGTCCTCTGGAAACACCATATATTTT.

The chain links TRBV14 to TRBJ1-1; D unresolved. This CDR3 contains 15 residues. V lost 3 bases and J 1 base, leaving 12 bases between the germline ends. Germline V gives CDR1 SGHDN, CDR2 FVKESK. The DNA of the CDR3 is TGTGCCAGCAGCCACGGGTCCTGGTGGAACACTGAAGCTTTCTTT. This codes for CASSHGSWWNTEAFF.